This T cell receptor beta chain was profiled in a study of T-cell memory formation after mild COVID-19. Looked up from germline, CDR1 is SNHLY and CDR2 is FYNNEI. This CDR3 contains 14 residues. The germline V and J ends were trimmed by 10 bases and 9 bases, with 22 bases remaining between them. This clonotype has more than one count but fewer than ten. From the 5' RACE reads, TCRdb called clonotypes with MiXCR, one entry per CDR3 protein. Of hundreds of thousands of distinct CDR3 sequences in the sample, about a fifth are singletons; the top ten hold under 15%. This chain joins TRBV2 and TRBJ1-5; D might be TRBD1 (5 bases). The sample comprised PBMCs or a T cell subset sorted from them (not recorded which). This receptor was obtained from an adult woman who had mild COVID-19 (a few samples of this study predate the infection). Cell type and time point are not known. The CDR3 bases are TGTGCCACTAACCGGGGCCAGCGAGATCCGCCCCAGCATTTT. It codes for CATNRGQRDPPQHF.